Sequencing of this T cell receptor (beta chain) was carried out in a study of a mutant IDH1 vaccine in newly diagnosed glioma. About the research overall: The treated group averaged about 41 years old and was around 62% male, approximately 38% female. Every participant had undergone radiotherapy, temozolomide, or both before, and most underwent both. Study outcomes and limitations: Overall, 85% to 95% of patients had vaccine-induced immune responses.

Germline CDR1 and CDR2: PRHDT and FYEKMQ (reference sequence). Trimming removed 0 bases at V and 8 bases at J, with 10 bases between. This CDR3 comprises 14 residues. With regard to this clone: Its cognate antigen is unknown.

The time point denotes: week 11, during vaccination. Each dose delivered 300 ug of mutant IDH1 20-mer peptide subcutaneously with imiquimod. New WHO grade 3 or 4 astrocytomas that were IDH1-mutant and ATRX-lost occurred in the donors. TCRdb's table, derived via immunoSEQ multiplex PCR, lists solely in-frame clones and lacks some. The sample has about 60,000 clones; approximately 80% are singletons. Sequenced here: PBMCs, sampled from a glioma patient whose treatment included an IDH1 peptide vaccine. The rearrangement uses TRBV13 and TRBJ1-4; D possibly corresponds to TRBD1 (6 bases). The receptor comes from a young man with glioma. In DNA, the CDR3 is TGTGCCAGCAGCTTAGGTCAGGGGCGGGAAAAACTGTTTTTT. Its translation: CASSLGQGREKLFF.